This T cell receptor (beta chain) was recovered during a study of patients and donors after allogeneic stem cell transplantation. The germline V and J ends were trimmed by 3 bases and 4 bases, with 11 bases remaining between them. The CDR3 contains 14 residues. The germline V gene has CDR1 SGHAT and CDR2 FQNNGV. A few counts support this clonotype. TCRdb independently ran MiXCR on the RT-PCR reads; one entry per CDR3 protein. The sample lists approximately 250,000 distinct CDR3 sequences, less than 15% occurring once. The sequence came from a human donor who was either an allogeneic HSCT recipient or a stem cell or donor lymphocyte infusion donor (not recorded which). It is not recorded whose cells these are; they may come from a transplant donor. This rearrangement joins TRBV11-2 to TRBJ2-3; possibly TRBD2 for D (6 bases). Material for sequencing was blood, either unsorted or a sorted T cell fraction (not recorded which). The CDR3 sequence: CASSLSTGADTQYF. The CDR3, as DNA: TGTGCCAGCAGCTTGTCCACGGGGGCAGATACGCAGTATTTT.